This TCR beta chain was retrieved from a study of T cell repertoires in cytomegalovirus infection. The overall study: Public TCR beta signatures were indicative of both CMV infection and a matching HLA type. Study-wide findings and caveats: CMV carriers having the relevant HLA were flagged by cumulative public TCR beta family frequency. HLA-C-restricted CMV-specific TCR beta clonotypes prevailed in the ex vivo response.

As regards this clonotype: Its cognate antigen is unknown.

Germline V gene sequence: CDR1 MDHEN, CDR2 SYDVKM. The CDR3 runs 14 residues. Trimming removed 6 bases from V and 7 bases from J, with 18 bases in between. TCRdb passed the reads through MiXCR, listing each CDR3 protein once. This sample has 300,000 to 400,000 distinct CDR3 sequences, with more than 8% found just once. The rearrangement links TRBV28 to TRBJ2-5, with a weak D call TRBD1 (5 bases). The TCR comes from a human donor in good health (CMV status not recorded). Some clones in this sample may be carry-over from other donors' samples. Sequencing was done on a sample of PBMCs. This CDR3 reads CASSPNTGKGTQYF. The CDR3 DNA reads TGTGCCAGCAGCCCTAACACAGGAAAGGGGACCCAGTACTTC.